Below are 21 T cell receptor beta chains sequenced from a single sample in a study of Graves' ophthalmopathy and Graves' hyperthyroidism. Amplification targeted the TCR beta CDR3 regions, with RNA transcripts as the source material. Following a first-round RT-PCR that used HTBI primers, a second-round multiplex PCR was carried out. In TCRdb, the multiplex PCR reads were re-called with MiXCR into one record per CDR3 protein. The repertoire includes 30,000 to 50,000 distinct CDR3 sequences, around half of them detected once, and about 26% sits in the top ten. Sequencing was performed on peripheral blood. These receptors were taken from an adult woman with stable Graves' hyperthyroidism.

The V and J genes are TRBV10-3 and TRBJ1-3; D remains unclear. The CDR3 is made up of 15 amino acids. V lost 2 bases and J lost 0, with 8 bases in between. In germline, CDR1 is ENHRY, CDR2 SYGVKD. The CDR3 coding sequence is TGTGCCATCAGTGAGGGGCCGACCTCTGGAAACACCATATATTTT. Encoded protein: CAISEGPTSGNTIYF.

In this sample, this clonotype turned up many times. The CDR3 is CASSLAPRINEKLFF. The DNA of the CDR3 is TGTGCCAGCAGCTTGGCCCCTAGGATTAATGAAAAACTGTTTTTT. The chain uses TRBV5-6 and TRBJ1-4, with unresolved D. The CDR3 runs to 15 residues. Germline assignment: CDR1 SGHDT and CDR2 YYEEEE. Deletions cut 0 bases from V and 4 bases from J, with 10 bases between.

This chain joins TRBV20-1 and TRBJ2-7; 11 nucleotides align to TRBD2. The CDR3 consists of 14 residues. Looked up from germline, CDR1 is DFQATT and CDR2 is SNEGSKA (reference sequence). Unmatched junction bases numbered 2, after V lost 4 bases and J lost 0 bases. CDR3 sequence (DNA): TGCAGTGCTACTACTAGCGGGAGCTCCTACGAGCAGTACTTC. Translation gives CSATTSGSSYEQYF.

Concerning this clonotype itself: One end of the junction does not line up with germline, which may come from a read error. V usage is TRBV19 and J usage is TRBJ1-5, with 7 bases fitting TRBD1. There are 16 residues in the CDR3. Looked up from germline, CDR1 is LNHDA and CDR2 is SQIVND (reference sequence). This CDR3 reads CASGIGTVYSDQPQHF. The CDR3 bases are TGTGCCAGTGGTATAGGGACAGTGTATAGCGATCAGCCCCAGCATTTT.

The chain has TRBV20-1 and TRBJ2-7; D perhaps matches TRBD1 (6 bases). The CDR3 totals 13 residues. V was pared by 1 base and J by 3 bases, with 10 bases between. Germline V gene data show CDR1 as DFQATT and CDR2 as SNEGSKA (reference sequence). In nucleotides, the CDR3 is TGCAGTGCTAGAGCCGAGACAGGCTACGAGCAGTACTTC. Encoded protein: CSARAETGYEQYF.

This chain joins TRBV12-3 or TRBV12-4 and TRBJ2-6, with D possibly being TRBD2 (5 bases). This CDR3 is built from 18 residues. V dropped 5 bases and J dropped 0 bases, with 17 bases sitting between them. For the CDR3, the DNA is TGTGCCAGCAGTCCCTCCACCGGGAAAGCCTCTGGGGCCAACGTCCTGACTTTC. Translated: CASSPSTGKASGANVLTF.

In this sample, this clonotype turned up a few times. The chain is built from TRBV11-2 and TRBJ2-3; 10 bases agree with TRBD2. The CDR3 length is 14 residues. The germline CDR1 and CDR2 sequences are SGHAT and FQNNGV. The V and J ends lost 1 base and 11 bases, in that order; junction bases with no gene match: 6. CDR3 DNA sequence: TGTGCCAGCAGCTTAGGACTAGCGGGTCAGATGCAGTATTTT. Translation: CASSLGLAGQMQYF.

A remark on this clonotype: One junction end disagrees with the germline gene, perhaps due to a read error. The chain employs TRBV5-1 and TRBJ2-1; 10 nucleotides match TRBD2. The germline CDR1 and CDR2 sequences are SGHRS and YFSETQ. CDR3 length equals 13 residues. In DNA, the CDR3 is TGCGCCGGCAGCTACGGGACTAGCGATGAGCAGTTCTTC. Translation gives CAGSYGTSDEQFF.

This clonotype came up many times. The V call is TRBV5-1, the J call TRBJ2-7; unclear D gene. The CDR3 extends over 16 amino acids. The V end was cut by 0 bases, the J end by 5 bases, with 18 bases between. Germline V gene sequence: CDR1 SGHRS, CDR2 YFSETQ. In nucleotides, the CDR3 is TGCGCCAGCAGCTTGGCCAATGTAGGGTTGATGGACGAGCAGTACTTC. Translating gives CASSLANVGLMDEQYF.

The CDR3 spells CSVFDRANTGELFF. The CDR3 DNA sequence: TGCAGCGTTTTCGACAGAGCGAACACCGGGGAGCTGTTTTTT. This sequence joins TRBV29-1 and TRBJ2-2; D is perhaps TRBD1 (5 bases). CDR1 and CDR2 (germline): SQVTM, ANQGSEA. V lost 5 bases and J lost 0, with 10 bases in between. The CDR3 spans 14 residues.

The chain is built from TRBV6-5 and TRBJ2-1, with D hard to call. The CDR3 covers 12 residues. Germline CDR1 and CDR2: MNHEY and SVGAGI. V was pared by 6 bases and J by 6 bases, with 9 bases between. The CDR3 sequence is CASSSSSNEQFF. CDR3 DNA: TGTGCCAGCAGCTCCAGTAGCAATGAGCAGTTCTTC.

This clonotype was picked up many times. J is TRBJ2-3 and V is TRBV7-2, with 8 bases aligning to TRBD2. The CDR3 sequence is 16 residues long. Germline CDR1 SGHTA, CDR2 FQGNSA. Germline trimming cut 5 bases from V and 6 bases from J; bases unmatched to any gene: 13. The CDR3 is CASSLDSGSAWDTQYF. The CDR3 DNA sequence: TGTGCCAGCAGCCTAGACAGCGGGAGTGCTTGGGATACGCAGTATTTT. Based on the CDR3 plus reference TRBV7-2 and TRBJ2-3, the full variable domain is GAGVSQSPSNKVTEKGKDVELRCDPISGHTALYWYRQSLGQGLEFLIYFQGNSAPDKSGLPSDRFSAERTGGSVSTLTIQRTQQEDSAVYLCASSLDSGSAWDTQYFGPGTRLTVL.

The chain employs TRBV11-2 and TRBJ2-2, with 15 bases identical to TRBD2. The CDR3 contains 17 residues. V shed 3 bases and J 7 bases; nucleotides not matched to a gene: 6. The germline V gene has CDR1 SGHAT and CDR2 FQNNGV. The CDR3: CASSLVRTSGRGGELFF. CDR3 coding DNA: TGTGCCAGCAGCTTGGTTCGGACTAGCGGGAGGGGCGGGGAGCTGTTTTTT.

This clonotype was found many times. The gene calls are TRBV12-3 or TRBV12-4 and TRBJ2-2; no clear D. The CDR3 is 14 residues long. The V end lost 2 bases, the J end lost 4 bases, and 8 bases lay between the germline ends. CDR3 sequence (DNA): TGTGCCAGCAGTTTAAGCGACGGCACCGGGGAGCTGTTTTTT. Its translation: CASSLSDGTGELFF.

The chain carries TRBV18 and TRBJ2-2, with D possibly matching TRBD1 (6 bases). Germline V gene data show CDR1 as KGHSH and CDR2 as LQKENI. Trimming took off 2 bases at V and 3 bases at J, with 16 bases between the two ends. The CDR3 is 17 amino acids. This chain's CDR3 is CASSPNFRGRYTGELFF. The CDR3 nucleotides read TGTGCCAGCTCACCAAATTTCAGGGGAAGGTACACCGGGGAGCTGTTTTTT.

This clonotype has a handful of counts. The chain is built from TRBV29-1 and TRBJ2-5; D might be TRBD2 (5 bases). Germline CDR1 and CDR2: SQVTM and ANQGSEA. V dropped 3 bases and J dropped 4 bases, with 12 bases sitting between them. The CDR3 has 13 amino acids. In DNA, the CDR3 is TGCAGCGTTGAGAGGCTAGCCATAGAGACCCAGTACTTC. Translation: CSVERLAIETQYF.

The chain recombines TRBV7-9 with TRBJ2-7; 8 nucleotides align to TRBD1. CDR1 SEHNR and CDR2 FQNEAQ come from the germline V gene (reference sequence). The CDR3 contains 15 residues. The V segment lost 4 bases and the J segment 3 bases; nucleotides outside the gene matches: 8. The CDR3 here is CASSSVAGGLYEQYF. CDR3 DNA sequence: TGTGCCAGCAGCTCTGTTGCAGGGGGCCTCTACGAGCAGTACTTC.

Turning to this clonotype: Since no conserved phenylalanine or tryptophan closes the CDR3, a read error is the likely cause. The chain links TRBV10-3 to TRBJ2-3; weak D call: TRBD1 (6 bases). This CDR3 region has 13 residues. Germline lookup yields CDR1 ENHRY and CDR2 SYGVKD. Here the CDR3 DNA reads TGTGCCATCACGAGGGGGACCACAGACACGCAGTATCTT. Translating it yields CAITRGTTDTQYL.

This clonotype was picked up many times. V usage is TRBV7-3 and J usage is TRBJ2-2, with D unresolved. CDR3 size: 14 residues. The V gene lost 1 base and the J gene lost 6 bases, with 9 bases spanning the gap. Germline V gene data show CDR1 as SGHTA and CDR2 as FQGTGA. CDR3 in DNA: TGTGCCAGCAGCTTAAATGCTGGACCCGGGGAGCTGTTTTTT. It codes for CASSLNAGPGELFF. The full variable domain, with the rest looked up from reference TRBV7-3 and TRBJ2-2, is GAGVSQTPSNKVTEKGKYVELRCDPISGHTALYWYRQSLGQGPEFLIYFQGTGAADDSGLPNDRFFAVRPEGSVSTLKIQRTERGDSAVYLCASSLNAGPGELFFGEGSRLTVL.

With regard to this clonotype: This could be a read error, since a much larger clone is one nucleotide away. No conserved phenylalanine or tryptophan is present at the end of the CDR3, so a read error is the likely explanation. V gene TRBV27 combines with J gene TRBJ2-3; D is uncertain. This CDR3 region has 12 residues. Per the germline V gene, CDR1 is MNHEY and CDR2 is SMNVEV (reference sequence). The V end was cut by 5 bases, the J end by 8 bases, with 11 bases between. CDR3 in amino acids: CASSPQGPTQYL. CDR3 nucleotides: TGTGCCAGCAGTCCTCAAGGGCCTACGCAGTATCTT.

The genes are TRBV10-3 and TRBJ2-3; a weak D match, TRBD1 (5 bases). Germline loops: CDR1 ENHRY, CDR2 SYGVKD. V was pared by 0 bases and J by 1 base, with 8 bases between. This CDR3 has 15 residues. The CDR3 protein is CAISESGRGTDTQYF. CDR3 DNA sequence: TGTGCCATCAGTGAGTCGGGGCGTGGCACAGATACGCAGTATTTT.